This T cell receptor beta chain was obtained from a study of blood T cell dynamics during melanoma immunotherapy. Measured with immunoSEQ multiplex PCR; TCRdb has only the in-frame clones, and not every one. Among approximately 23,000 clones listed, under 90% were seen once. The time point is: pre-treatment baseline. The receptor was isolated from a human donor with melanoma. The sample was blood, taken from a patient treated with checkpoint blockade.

The CDR3 loop reads CAWSKSGASTDTQYF. The CDR3 DNA reads as TGTGCCTGGAGTAAGAGCGGAGCTAGCACAGATACGCAGTATTTT. The rearrangement links TRBV30 to TRBJ2-3; weak D call: TRBD2 (5 bases). The CDR3 totals 15 residues. Germline CDR1 reads GTSNPN; CDR2 reads SVGIG (reference sequence). The V gene lost 2 bases and the J gene lost 0 bases, with 12 bases spanning the gap.